The 32 T cell receptor beta chains in this list originate from one sample, sequenced in a study of post-analysis software for immune sequencing data. General study points: Compared with controls, patients had more of five TRBV segments, including TRBV5-6, TRBV5-1 and TRBV20-1.

The TCR beta cDNA libraries contained unique molecular identifiers. Each CDR3 protein gets one entry after TCRdb re-called the PCR reads with MiXCR. The table lists some 800,000 distinct CDR3 sequences, roughly 50% of them singletons. No antigen has been identified for these receptors. The sequencing sample was made of blood. These receptors all come from a girl between 10 and 17 years old with multiple sclerosis.

This chain connects TRBV7-9 to TRBJ2-3; TRBD1 might be the D (5 bases). V was clipped by 4 bases and J by 4 bases, with 12 bases between them. The CDR3 runs to 14 residues. Per the germline V gene, CDR1 is SEHNR and CDR2 is FQNEAQ (reference sequence). CDR3 nucleotides: TGTGCCAGCAGCTCCACAGGATATCCAGATACGCAGTATTTT. This codes for CASSSTGYPDTQYF.

The chain joins TRBV6-5 to TRBJ2-7; 9 nucleotides agree with TRBD1. V shed 6 bases, J shed 4 bases, and the junction held 4 bases outside the gene matches. This CDR3 is built from 13 residues. Per the germline V gene, CDR1 is MNHEY and CDR2 is SVGAGI. This CDR3 is CASSTDRGYEQYF. CDR3 DNA: TGTGCCAGCAGCACCGACAGGGGGTACGAGCAGTACTTC.

The chain recombines TRBV4-2 with TRBJ2-7; 8 nucleotides match TRBD2. The CDR3 contains 15 residues. Germline V gene data show CDR1 as LGHNA and CDR2 as YNFKEQ. Trimming cost V 1 base and J 3 bases; bases outside gene matches: 5. CDR3 residues: CASSQVGAGDYEQYF. DNA of the CDR3: TGTGCCAGCAGCCAAGTAGGAGCGGGAGACTACGAGCAGTACTTC.

The V call is TRBV29-1, the J call TRBJ2-1, with TRBD2 as a possible D gene (6 bases). This CDR3 is 15 amino acids long. V dropped 3 bases and J dropped 6 bases, with 18 bases sitting between them. The germline V gene has CDR1 SQVTM and CDR2 ANQGSEA. The CDR3 protein is CSVEGEAGHRNEQFF. For the CDR3, the DNA is TGCAGCGTTGAGGGGGAGGCAGGGCATCGCAATGAGCAGTTCTTC.

This sequence joins TRBV2 and TRBJ2-7; a weak D match, TRBD2 (5 bases). V was shortened by 6 bases and J by 6 bases, with 21 bases between the two germline ends. The CDR3 sequence is 15 residues long. The V gene's germline CDR1 is SNHLY and CDR2 FYNNEI. The CDR3 spells CASRFGGGPLGEQYF. The CDR3 nucleotides read TGTGCCAGCAGGTTCGGAGGAGGACCCCTGGGCGAGCAGTACTTC.

The chain recombines TRBV15 with TRBJ2-5; D may be TRBD2 (7 bases). Germline assignment: CDR1 LNHNV and CDR2 YYDKDF (reference sequence). V lost 1 base and J 4 bases, leaving 19 bases between the germline ends. The CDR3 extends over 17 amino acids. The chain's CDR3 is CATSRGVVERGGETQYF. CDR3 nucleotide sequence: TGTGCCACCAGCAGAGGCGTAGTGGAAAGGGGGGGAGAGACCCAGTACTTC. The entire variable domain, with the rest obtained from reference TRBV15 and TRBJ2-5, is as follows: DAMVIQNPRYQVTQFGKPVTLSCSQTLNHNVMYWYQQKSSQAPKLLFHYYDKDFNNEADTPDNFQSRRPNTSFCFLDIRSPGLGDTAMYLCATSRGVVERGGETQYFGPGTRLLVL.

This clonotype has just one count. This sequence joins TRBV6-1 and TRBJ1-4; 8 bases agree with TRBD1. Per germline, CDR1 MNHNS and CDR2 SASEGT. This CDR3 is built from 17 residues. V lost 2 bases to trimming and J lost 4 bases; unmatched junction nucleotides: 9. The CDR3 sequence is CASSETGQALVNEKLFF. Here the CDR3 DNA reads TGTGCCAGCAGTGAAACGGGACAGGCTTTAGTTAATGAAAAACTGTTTTTT.

This clonotype was counted a single time. V is TRBV7-2 and J is TRBJ2-1; D is possibly TRBD2 (6 bases). V gave up 5 bases and J gave up 5 bases, with 19 bases separating them. CDR3 size: 16 residues. Germline V gene sequence: CDR1 SGHTA, CDR2 FQGNSA. Here the CDR3 DNA reads TGTGCCAGCAGCGCCAGACTAGTGGGACTTAACAATGAGCAGTTCTTC. Its protein product is CASSARLVGLNNEQFF.

This clonotype was seen a few times. The rearrangement links TRBV29-1 to TRBJ2-3; 7 bases match TRBD2. The V gene's germline CDR1 is SQVTM and CDR2 ANQGSEA. V dropped 8 bases and J dropped 0; count of bases not matched to a gene: 11. The CDR3 totals 15 residues. The CDR3 reads CSTQGGATSTDTQYF. Here the CDR3 DNA reads TGCAGCACCCAGGGAGGGGCTACTAGCACAGATACGCAGTATTTT.

The rearrangement joins TRBV7-9 to TRBJ2-1; 10 bases fit TRBD2. J was trimmed by 9 bases and V by 4 bases; bases with no gene match: 15. In germline, CDR1 is SEHNR, CDR2 FQNEAQ (reference sequence). The CDR3 totals 17 residues. The CDR3 DNA reads as TGTGCCAGCAGCTCATTCAGCCCTAGCGGGAGAGGCGGTGAGCAGTTCTTC. Translated: CASSSFSPSGRGGEQFF.

The V gene is TRBV5-1, the J gene TRBJ2-3, with D tentatively TRBD2 (5 bases). Germline CDR1 SGHRS, CDR2 YFSETQ. V was pared by 4 bases and J by 2 bases, with 14 bases between. This CDR3 spans 15 amino acids. CDR3 nucleotide sequence: TGCGCCAGCAGCCCCCGACTAAGGAACACAGATACGCAGTATTTT. It is translated as CASSPRLRNTDTQYF. The full variable domain, rest sourced from reference TRBV5-1 and TRBJ2-3, is KAGVTQTPRYLIKTRGQQVTLSCSPISGHRSVSWYQQTPGQGLQFLFEYFSETQRNKGNFPGRFSGRQFSNSRSEMNVSTLELGDSALYLCASSPRLRNTDTQYFGPGTRLTVL.

This clonotype was picked up a small number of times. The rearrangement joins TRBV20-1 to TRBJ2-7, with D maybe TRBD2 (6 bases). CDR1 is DFQATT and CDR2 is SNEGSKA in the germline V gene (reference sequence). This CDR3 is 14 amino acids long. With 1 base removed from V and 4 bases from J, the gap between germline ends came to 14 bases. The CDR3 DNA follows: TGCAGTGCTAGAGGAGTTAGCGGTGGATACGAGCAGTACTTC. This translates into CSARGVSGGYEQYF.

This clonotype was counted only a few times. V and J are TRBV20-1 and TRBJ2-7; TRBD1 matches at 12 bases. Germline CDR1 reads DFQATT; CDR2 reads SNEGSKA (reference sequence). The CDR3 has 13 amino acids. J gave up 6 bases and V 6 bases, and 6 bases lay outside the gene matches. The CDR3 is CSAPGQGAVEQYF. CDR3 coding DNA: TGCAGTGCGCCGGGACAGGGGGCTGTCGAGCAGTACTTC.

V usage is TRBV7-3 and J usage is TRBJ2-3; D possibly matches TRBD1 or TRBD2 (5 bases each). V gave up 0 bases and J gave up 1 base, with 14 bases separating them. The CDR3 loop spans 17 amino acids. In germline, CDR1 is SGHTA, CDR2 FQGTGA. CDR3 sequence (DNA): TGTGCCAGCAGCTTAACGGCAGGGAGAGGGGGCACAGATACGCAGTATTTT. Translation gives CASSLTAGRGGTDTQYF.

This clonotype was counted a few times. The chain employs TRBV27 and TRBJ1-2; D remains ambiguous. CDR1 and CDR2 from the germline V gene are MNHEY and SMNVEV (reference sequence). There are 12 residues in the CDR3. V gave up 6 bases and J gave up 4 bases, with 9 bases separating them. The CDR3 spells CASRDPVYGYTF. CDR3 coding DNA: TGTGCCAGCAGGGACCCCGTCTATGGCTACACCTTC.

The chain employs TRBV20-1 and TRBJ2-5, with 12 bases aligning to TRBD2. Trimming cost V 5 bases and J 1 base; bases outside gene matches: 8. The germline V gene has CDR1 DFQATT and CDR2 SNEGSKA (reference sequence). CDR3 size: 16 residues. The CDR3 sequence: CSAGRTSGRRQETQYF. CDR3 bases: TGCAGTGCTGGACGTACTAGCGGGAGGCGCCAAGAGACCCAGTACTTC.

This chain links TRBV7-6 with TRBJ2-5; D gene uncertain. Trimming took 3 bases from V and 2 from J, leaving 13 bases between them. The CDR3 consists of 15 residues. Germline assignment: CDR1 SGHVS and CDR2 FNYEAQ. The CDR3 protein is CASSLTHQRQETQYF. CDR3 in DNA: TGTGCCAGCAGCTTGACTCACCAGAGACAAGAGACCCAGTACTTC.

This clonotype was picked up a small number of times. The chain uses TRBV6-6 and TRBJ1-4; a possible D gene is TRBD1 (5 bases). V was pared by 2 bases and J by 2 bases, with 9 bases between. This CDR3 contains 15 residues. Per germline, CDR1 MNHNY and CDR2 SVGAGI (reference sequence). The CDR3 bases are TGTGCCAGCAGTTACGTTCGGGGCACTAATGAAAAACTGTTTTTT. It is translated as CASSYVRGTNEKLFF.

This clonotype has only a few counts. The chain links TRBV29-1 to TRBJ2-5; 7 nucleotides match TRBD2. The V segment lost 3 bases and the J segment 2 bases; nucleotides outside the gene matches: 15. Germline V gives CDR1 SQVTM, CDR2 ANQGSEA. This CDR3 has 17 residues. The chain's CDR3 is CSVEPLGSGIRQETQYF. The CDR3, as DNA: TGCAGCGTTGAGCCCCTAGGGAGCGGGATAAGGCAAGAGACCCAGTACTTC. The whole variable domain, remainder taken from reference TRBV29-1 and TRBJ2-5, is SAVISQKPSRDICQRGTSLTIQCQVDSQVTMMFWYRQQPGQSLTLIATANQGSEATYESGFVIDKFPISRPNLTFSTLTVSNMSPEDSSIYLCSVEPLGSGIRQETQYFGPGTRLLVL.

The J gene is TRBJ2-3, the V gene TRBV15, with D possibly matching TRBD2 (5 bases). CDR1 and CDR2 from the germline V gene are LNHNV and YYDKDF (reference sequence). The CDR3 consists of 14 residues. The V end was cut by 0 bases, the J end by 6 bases, with 10 bases between. CDR3 amino acids: CATSRDFAGDTQYF. The CDR3 DNA reads TGTGCCACCAGCAGAGATTTTGCGGGCGATACGCAGTATTTT. Full variable domain (rest looked up from reference TRBV15 and TRBJ2-3): DAMVIQNPRYQVTQFGKPVTLSCSQTLNHNVMYWYQQKSSQAPKLLFHYYDKDFNNEADTPDNFQSRRPNTSFCFLDIRSPGLGDTAMYLCATSRDFAGDTQYFGPGTRLTVL.

V is TRBV10-3 and J is TRBJ2-1, with 8 bases matching TRBD2. V shed 6 bases and J 8 bases; nucleotides not matched to a gene: 6. There are 13 residues in the CDR3. Germline V CDR1 and CDR2: ENHRY, SYGVKD. The CDR3 bases are TGTGCCATCAGCGGGAGGGCCGACGATGAGCAGTTCTTC. Its translation: CAISGRADDEQFF.

This chain joins TRBV6-5 and TRBJ2-7; 7 bases align to TRBD1. This CDR3 is built from 15 residues. Losses at the gene ends were 5 bases for V and 3 bases for J; bases not matched to a gene: 10. Germline-derived CDR1 and CDR2 are MNHEY and SVGAGI. CDR3 sequence (DNA): TGTGCCAGCAGTCCCCCAAGGACAGGCTACTACGAGCAGTACTTC. It specifies CASSPPRTGYYEQYF.

This chain uses TRBV2 with TRBJ2-1; 13 bases agree with TRBD2. The CDR3 spans 16 residues. V gave up 3 bases and J gave up 5 bases; unmatched junction bases: 4. CDR1 is SNHLY and CDR2 is FYNNEI in the germline V gene. The CDR3 loop reads CASSEGTSGANNEQFF. CDR3 bases: TGTGCCAGCAGTGAGGGGACTAGCGGGGCTAACAATGAGCAGTTCTTC.

The genes are TRBV5-6 and TRBJ2-1, with a possible D match to TRBD1 (5 bases). The germline V and J ends were trimmed by 2 bases and 7 bases, with 13 bases remaining between them. The CDR3 has 14 residues. Per the germline V gene, CDR1 is SGHDT and CDR2 is YYEEEE. The CDR3 reads CASSFRVDGNEQFF. The CDR3 region has the DNA TGTGCCAGCAGCTTCAGGGTAGACGGGAATGAGCAGTTCTTC.

This rearrangement joins TRBV6-5 to TRBJ2-3, with 15 bases identical to TRBD2. CDR3 length: 19 residues. Germline assignment: CDR1 MNHEY and CDR2 SVGAGI. Germline trimming cut 0 bases from V and 6 bases from J; bases unmatched to any gene: 10. DNA for the CDR3: TGTGCCAGCAGTTACTCCCGAGGCGGACTAGCGGGAGGGGGGGATACGCAGTATTTT. This gives the protein CASSYSRGGLAGGGDTQYF.

The chain joins TRBV5-1 to TRBJ1-2; 9 nucleotides match TRBD1. V gave up 4 bases and J gave up 5 bases; unmatched junction bases: 9. There are 15 residues in the CDR3. In germline, CDR1 is SGHRS, CDR2 YFSETQ. CDR3 in amino acids: CASSQTIGQGYGYTF. CDR3 bases: TGCGCCAGCAGCCAAACCATCGGACAGGGGTATGGCTACACCTTC.

In its sample, this clonotype was seen a few times. The rearrangement joins TRBV24-1 to TRBJ2-3; TRBD1 matches at 7 bases. V lost 3 bases, J lost 0 bases, and 5 bases stayed unmatched. The CDR3 is 16 amino acids. The germline V gene has CDR1 KGHDR and CDR2 SFDVKD. CDR3 sequence reads: CATSDLTGISTDTQYF. The CDR3 DNA sequence: TGTGCCACCAGTGATCTGACAGGGATTAGCACAGATACGCAGTATTTT.

This chain connects TRBV6-6 to TRBJ2-3; TRBD1 agrees at 10 bases. The CDR3 has 16 residues. Germline V gives CDR1 MNHNY, CDR2 SVGAGI (reference sequence). The trim removed 5 bases at V and 1 base at J, leaving 6 bases unmatched. For the CDR3, the DNA is TGTGCCAGCAGTCCCCGGGACAGGGGAGGCACAGATACGCAGTATTTT. It is translated as CASSPRDRGGTDTQYF.

This chain joins TRBV12-3 or TRBV12-4 and TRBJ2-1, with TRBD2 matching over 12 bases. J gave up 6 bases and V 5 bases, and 5 bases lay outside the gene matches. The CDR3 length is 15 residues. As DNA, the CDR3 is TGTGCCAGCAGTGGACTAGCGGGGCCCTGCAATGAGCAGTTCTTC. Translation gives CASSGLAGPCNEQFF.

The rearrangement joins TRBV7-2 to TRBJ1-5, with D hard to call. Per germline, CDR1 SGHTA and CDR2 FQGNSA. V lost 2 bases, J lost 4 bases, and 12 bases lay in between. This CDR3 region has 15 residues. CDR3 protein: CASSLRAGGNQPQHF. The CDR3 nucleotides read TGTGCCAGCAGCTTACGGGCCGGCGGTAATCAGCCCCAGCATTTT.

The V and J genes are TRBV20-1 and TRBJ2-1; TRBD2 aligns across 8 bases. V dropped 3 bases and J dropped 3; count of bases not matched to a gene: 4. Germline CDR1 and CDR2: DFQATT and SNEGSKA (reference sequence). The CDR3 runs to 14 residues. CDR3 protein: CSARPGGNYNEQFF. In nucleotides, the CDR3 is TGCAGTGCTAGGCCGGGGGGGAACTACAATGAGCAGTTCTTC.

To note about this clonotype: Since a much larger clone is just one base distant, this may be a read error. V gene TRBV9 combines with J gene TRBJ2-7, with D perhaps matching TRBD1 or TRBD2 (6 bases each). There are 16 residues in the CDR3. CDR1 and CDR2 from the germline V gene are SGDLS and YYNGEE. The V and J ends lost 4 bases and 3 bases respectively, with 20 bases between them. CDR3 DNA sequence: TGTGCCAGCAGCTTTCATCCTGAGGGGGGCCTCTACGAGCAGTACTTC. It translates to CASSFHPEGGLYEQYF.